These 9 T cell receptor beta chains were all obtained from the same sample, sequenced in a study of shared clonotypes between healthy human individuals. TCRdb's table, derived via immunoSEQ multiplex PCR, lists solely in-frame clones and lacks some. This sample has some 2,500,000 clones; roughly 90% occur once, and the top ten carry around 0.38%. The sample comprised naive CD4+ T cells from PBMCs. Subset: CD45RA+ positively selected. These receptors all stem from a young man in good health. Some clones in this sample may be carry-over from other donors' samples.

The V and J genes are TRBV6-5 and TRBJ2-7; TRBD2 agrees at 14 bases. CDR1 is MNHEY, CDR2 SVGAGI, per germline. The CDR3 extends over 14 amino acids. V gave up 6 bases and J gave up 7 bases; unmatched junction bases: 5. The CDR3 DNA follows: TGTGCCAGCAGCCGACTAGCGGGAGGGGGGGAGCAGTACTTC. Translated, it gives CASSRLAGGGEQYF.

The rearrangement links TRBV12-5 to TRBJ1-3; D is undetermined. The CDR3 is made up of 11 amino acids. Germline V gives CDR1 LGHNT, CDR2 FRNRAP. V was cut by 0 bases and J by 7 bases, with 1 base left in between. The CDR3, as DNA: TGTGCTAGTGGTTTGGTCAACACCATATATTTT. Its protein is CASGLVNTIYF.

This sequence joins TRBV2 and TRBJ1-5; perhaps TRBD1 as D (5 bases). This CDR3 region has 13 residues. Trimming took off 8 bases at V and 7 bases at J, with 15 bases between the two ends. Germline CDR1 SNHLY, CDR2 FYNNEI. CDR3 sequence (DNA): TGTGCCAGCCACCTTTATGGGGGGCAGCCCCAGCATTTT. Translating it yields CASHLYGGQPQHF.

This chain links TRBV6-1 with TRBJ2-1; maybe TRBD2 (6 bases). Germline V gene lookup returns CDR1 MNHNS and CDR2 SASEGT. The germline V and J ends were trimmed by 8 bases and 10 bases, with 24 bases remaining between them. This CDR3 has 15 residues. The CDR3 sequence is CASLPGSGYSWEQFF. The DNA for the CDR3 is TGTGCCAGCCTTCCCGGTAGCGGTTATTCTTGGGAGCAGTTCTTC.

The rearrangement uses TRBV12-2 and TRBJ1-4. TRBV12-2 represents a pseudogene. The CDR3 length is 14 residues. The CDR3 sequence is CASRTGGADEKLFF. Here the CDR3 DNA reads TGTGCAAGTCGCACGGGGGGGGCTGACGAAAAACTGTTTTTT.

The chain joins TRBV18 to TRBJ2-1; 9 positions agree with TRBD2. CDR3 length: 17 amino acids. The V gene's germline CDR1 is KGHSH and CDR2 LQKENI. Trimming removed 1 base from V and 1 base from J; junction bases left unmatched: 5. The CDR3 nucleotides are TGTGCCAGCTCACCACGTTTAGCGGGAGTGTCCTACAATGAGCAGTTCTTC. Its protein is CASSPRLAGVSYNEQFF.

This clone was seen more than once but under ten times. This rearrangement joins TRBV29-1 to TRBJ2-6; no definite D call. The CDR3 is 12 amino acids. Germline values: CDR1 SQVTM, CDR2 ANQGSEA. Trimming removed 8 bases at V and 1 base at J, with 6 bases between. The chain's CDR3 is CSIRSGANVLTF. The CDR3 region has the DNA TGCAGCATAAGGTCTGGGGCCAACGTCCTGACTTTC.

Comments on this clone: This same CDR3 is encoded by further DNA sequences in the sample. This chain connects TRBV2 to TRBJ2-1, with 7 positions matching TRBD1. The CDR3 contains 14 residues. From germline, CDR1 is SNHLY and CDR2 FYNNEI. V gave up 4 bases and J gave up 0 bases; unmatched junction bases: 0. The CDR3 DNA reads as TGTGCCAGCAGTGGACAGGGCTCCTACAATGAGCAGTTCTTC. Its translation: CASSGQGSYNEQFF.

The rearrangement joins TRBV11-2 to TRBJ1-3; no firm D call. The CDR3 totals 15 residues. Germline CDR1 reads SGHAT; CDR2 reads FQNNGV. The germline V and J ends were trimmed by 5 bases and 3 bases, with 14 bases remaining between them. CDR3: CASSLSGGGGNTIYF. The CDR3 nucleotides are TGTGCCAGCAGCCTCTCGGGAGGTGGTGGAAACACCATATATTTT.